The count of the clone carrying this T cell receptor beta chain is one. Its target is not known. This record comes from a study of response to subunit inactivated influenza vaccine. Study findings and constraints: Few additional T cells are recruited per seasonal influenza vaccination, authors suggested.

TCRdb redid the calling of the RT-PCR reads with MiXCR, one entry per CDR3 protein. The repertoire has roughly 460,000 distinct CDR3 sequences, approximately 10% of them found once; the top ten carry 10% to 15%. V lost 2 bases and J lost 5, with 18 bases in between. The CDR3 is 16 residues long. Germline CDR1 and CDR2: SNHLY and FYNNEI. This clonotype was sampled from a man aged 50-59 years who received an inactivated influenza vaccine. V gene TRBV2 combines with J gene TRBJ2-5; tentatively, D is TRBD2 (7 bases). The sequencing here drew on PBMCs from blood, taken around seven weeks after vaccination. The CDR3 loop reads CASSEFEGGPRETQYF. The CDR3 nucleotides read TGTGCCAGCAGTGAATTTGAGGGGGGGCCGAGGGAGACCCAGTACTTC.